Shown below are 31 T cell receptor beta chains from a single sample sequenced in a study of CD4 T cell repertoires in COVID-19. Using immunoSEQ multiplex PCR, the repertoire was profiled, and TCRdb retains in-frame clones only, with some absent. The sample records approximately 79,000 clones, about 80% being singletons. The sequenced sample was CD4+ T cells from peripheral blood, obtained after recovery from COVID-19. The receptors were sampled from a human donor who had COVID-19.

The chain employs TRBV7-4 and TRBJ2-3; 13 nucleotides align to TRBD2. The CDR3 runs to 18 residues. CDR1 is SGHVT and CDR2 is SQSDAQ in the germline V gene. J was trimmed by 0 bases and V by 4 bases; bases with no gene match: 7. In nucleotides, the CDR3 is TGTGCCAGCAGCTCGACTAGCGGGGGGATTCCTAGCACAGATACGCAGTATTTT. It translates to CASSSTSGGIPSTDTQYF. The complete variable domain, with remaining parts taken from reference TRBV7-4 and TRBJ2-3, reads GAGVSQSPRYKVAKRGRDVALRCDSISGHVTLYWYRQTLGQGSEVLTYSQSDAQRDKSGRPSGRFSAERPERSVSTLKIQRTEQGDSAVYLCASSSTSGGIPSTDTQYFGPGTRLTVL.

The V and J genes are TRBV27 and TRBJ1-2; D not certain. Germline V gene sequence: CDR1 MNHEY, CDR2 SMNVEV (reference sequence). The CDR3 loop spans 13 amino acids. The V end lost 2 bases, the J end lost 4 bases, and 8 bases lay between the germline ends. CDR3 sequence reads: CASSLGRSYGYTF. In nucleotides, the CDR3 is TGTGCCAGCAGTTTAGGGCGGTCCTATGGCTACACCTTC.

The rearrangement uses TRBV10-2 and TRBJ2-3; maybe TRBD1 (5 bases). Trimming shortened V by 3 bases and J by 3 bases, and 13 bases separated the two germline ends. The CDR3 extends over 15 amino acids. CDR1 is WSHSY and CDR2 is SAAADI in the germline V gene. This CDR3 reads CASSDSLGLTDTQYF. The DNA of the CDR3 is TGCGCCAGCAGTGATAGTTTGGGGCTTACAGATACGCAGTATTTT.

This clone showed up just once. This chain links TRBV11-2 with TRBJ1-2; D is perhaps TRBD1 (5 bases). V was clipped by 7 bases and J by 8 bases, with 17 bases between them. Germline assignment: CDR1 SGHAT and CDR2 FQNNGV. The CDR3 is 13 amino acids. Written as DNA, the CDR3 is TGTGCCAGCAATAATCCCGGGGCGCCGGGCTACACCTTC. Protein sequence: CASNNPGAPGYTF.

This clone was seen a handful of times. The genes are TRBV5-1 and TRBJ1-4; tentatively, D is TRBD1 (6 bases). This CDR3 spans 14 amino acids. The V end lost 2 bases, the J end lost 3 bases, and 8 bases lay between the germline ends. The germline V gene has CDR1 SGHRS and CDR2 YFSETQ. The CDR3: CASSLQGPNEKLFF. The DNA of the CDR3 is TGCGCCAGCAGCTTACAGGGTCCTAATGAAAAACTGTTTTTT.

This sequence joins TRBV27 and TRBJ1-3; D not certain. The CDR3 totals 15 residues. Germline values: CDR1 MNHEY, CDR2 SMNVEV (reference sequence). Trimming cost V 2 bases and J 0 bases, with 8 bases left between them. This CDR3 is CASSLIGSSGNTIYF. CDR3 in DNA: TGTGCCAGCAGTTTAATCGGATCCTCTGGAAACACCATATATTTT.

The V and J genes are TRBV14 and TRBJ1-4, with TRBD1 matching over 10 bases. The CDR3 has 15 amino acids. The germline V gene encodes CDR1 SGHDN and CDR2 FVKESK. The V segment lost 1 base and the J segment 7 bases; nucleotides outside the gene matches: 3. CDR3 amino acids: CASSQGRDRGEKLFF. As DNA, the CDR3 is TGTGCCAGCAGCCAAGGAAGGGACAGGGGTGAAAAACTGTTTTTT.

The chain employs TRBV5-5 and TRBJ2-3; TRBD1 matches at 9 bases. The CDR3 consists of 17 residues. Germline V gene sequence: CDR1 SGHKS, CDR2 YYEKEE (reference sequence). J gave up 5 bases and V 1 base, and 11 bases lay outside the gene matches. The CDR3 spells CASSLPGQGGPGDTQYF. In nucleotides, the CDR3 is TGTGCCAGCAGCTTGCCGGGACAGGGAGGGCCGGGAGATACGCAGTATTTT.

The chain carries TRBV11-3 and TRBJ2-2; D might be TRBD1 (5 bases). The CDR3 is 16 amino acids. Per germline, CDR1 SGHNT and CDR2 YENEEA. Trimming removed 3 bases at V and 1 base at J, with 12 bases between. The CDR3 nucleotides read TGTGCCAGCAGCTTCCAACTGACAGAGAACACCGGGGAGCTGTTTTTT. As protein: CASSFQLTENTGELFF.

The chain carries TRBV27 and TRBJ2-7, with D tentatively TRBD1 (5 bases). The length of the CDR3 is 13 residues. Germline V lookup: CDR1 MNHEY, CDR2 SMNVEV (reference sequence). Trimming removed 2 bases from V and 3 bases from J, with 8 bases in between. The CDR3 nucleotides are TGTGCCAGCAGTTTAGGCAGGGACTACGAGCAGTACTTC. Translating gives CASSLGRDYEQYF.

The chain is built from TRBV5-1 and TRBJ1-1, with D tentatively TRBD1 (5 bases). The CDR3 has 13 residues. Germline lookup yields CDR1 SGHRS and CDR2 YFSETQ. V lost 7 bases and J lost 1, with 11 bases in between. The CDR3 nucleotides are TGCGCCAGCCGGATAGGACAGAACACTGAAGCTTTCTTT. It yields the protein CASRIGQNTEAFF.

V gene TRBV29-1 combines with J gene TRBJ1-1; D gene ambiguous. Per the germline V gene, CDR1 is SQVTM and CDR2 is ANQGSEA. The CDR3 runs 10 residues. CDR3 sequence reads: CTGENTEAFF. In DNA, the CDR3 is TGCACCGGGGAGAACACTGAAGCTTTCTTT.

The chain couples TRBV6-5 to TRBJ1-5, with D hard to call. This CDR3 contains 13 residues. Trimming shortened V by 5 bases and J by 5 bases, and 10 bases separated the two germline ends. CDR1 is MNHEY and CDR2 is SVGAGI in the germline V gene. Here the CDR3 reads CASSLVKDQPQHF. CDR3 nucleotide sequence: TGTGCCAGCAGTCTGGTGAAGGATCAGCCCCAGCATTTT.

The CDR3 loop is CASSSSGTGPLHF. CDR3 DNA sequence: TGTGCCAGCAGTTCCTCGGGGACAGGTCCCCTCCACTTT. The chain recombines TRBV27 with TRBJ1-6, with 8 bases that match TRBD1. Germline values: CDR1 MNHEY, CDR2 SMNVEV (reference sequence). J lost 13 bases, V lost 4 bases, and 6 bases had no gene match. This CDR3 is built from 13 residues.

The chain employs TRBV5-1 and TRBJ2-1; possible D gene TRBD1, 5 bases. Looked up from germline, CDR1 is SGHRS and CDR2 is YFSETQ. There are 14 residues in the CDR3. V was pared by 1 base and J by 11 bases, with 16 bases between. As DNA, the CDR3 is TGCGCCAGCAGCTTGAACGACGAGTCGGACAAGCAGTTCTTC. Protein sequence: CASSLNDESDKQFF.

The chain carries TRBV15 and TRBJ1-2; D possibly corresponds to TRBD1 (6 bases). Trimming left V 5 bases short and J 8 bases short, with 15 bases between. Per germline, CDR1 LNHNV and CDR2 YYDKDF (reference sequence). CDR3 size: 13 residues. The CDR3 loop is CATSPEGGRGYTF. The CDR3 bases are TGTGCCACCAGCCCCGAGGGGGGTAGGGGCTACACCTTC.

The V gene is TRBV6-5, the J gene TRBJ2-7; weak D call: TRBD1 (5 bases). Trimming cost V 2 bases and J 3 bases, with 8 bases left between them. The CDR3 runs to 13 residues. Germline CDR1 and CDR2: MNHEY and SVGAGI. CDR3 sequence: CASSYRGGYEQYF. The DNA for the CDR3 is TGTGCCAGCAGTTACAGGGGCGGCTACGAGCAGTACTTC.

The rearrangement uses TRBV19 and TRBJ1-1; D is undetermined. Germline CDR1 is LNHDA and CDR2 is SQIVND (reference sequence). This CDR3 is 13 amino acids long. V was trimmed by 3 bases and J by 1 base, leaving 6 bases between them. This CDR3 is CASSIRPNTEAFF. The CDR3 DNA reads TGTGCCAGTAGTATCCGACCGAACACTGAAGCTTTCTTT.

As for this clone: This same CDR3 is encoded by further DNA sequences in the sample. This rearrangement joins TRBV14 to TRBJ2-5; no firm D call. V lost 2 bases to trimming and J lost 1 base, with 2 bases between them. This CDR3 is 12 amino acids long. Germline values: CDR1 SGHDN, CDR2 FVKESK. This chain's CDR3 is CASSQRQETQYF. CDR3 coding DNA: TGTGCCAGCAGCCAACGCCAAGAGACCCAGTACTTC.

The chain is built from TRBV15 and TRBJ2-2; no clear D gene. V lost 1 base and J 0 bases, leaving 12 bases between the germline ends. Germline-derived CDR1 and CDR2 are LNHNV and YYDKDF (reference sequence). The CDR3 extends over 17 amino acids. CDR3 coding DNA: TGTGCCACCAGCAGAGCCCAGTGGGTCTCGAACACCGGGGAGCTGTTTTTT. Its protein product is CATSRAQWVSNTGELFF.

The rearrangement links TRBV27 to TRBJ2-2, with a weak D call TRBD1 (6 bases). This CDR3 has 16 residues. V was shortened by 4 bases and J by 1 base, with 13 bases between the two germline ends. Germline V CDR1 and CDR2: MNHEY, SMNVEV (reference sequence). CDR3 loop: CASSWARTENTGELFF. In nucleotides, the CDR3 is TGTGCCAGCAGTTGGGCCAGGACAGAGAACACCGGGGAGCTGTTTTTT.

CDR3 residues: CATSRDPRYEQYF. The CDR3 DNA is TGTGCCACCAGCAGAGATCCGCGGTACGAGCAGTACTTC. The gene calls are TRBV15 and TRBJ2-7; D is uncertain. With 0 bases removed from V and 4 bases from J, the gap between germline ends came to 7 bases. The CDR3 spans 13 residues. Germline V gives CDR1 LNHNV, CDR2 YYDKDF (reference sequence).

The chain employs TRBV6-5 and TRBJ2-7, with TRBD1 identical over 9 bases. The ends lost 8 bases at V and 6 bases at J; junction bases unmatched: 14. The CDR3 length is 15 residues. The germline gives CDR1 MNHEY, CDR2 SVGAGI. The CDR3 here is CASGTEQGARGEQYF. The CDR3 nucleotides are TGTGCCAGCGGGACCGAACAGGGGGCGCGAGGCGAGCAGTACTTC.

This clone appeared once. The chain has TRBV5-6 and TRBJ2-3; 13 nucleotides match TRBD2. V shed 3 bases and J 9 bases; nucleotides not matched to a gene: 7. CDR3 length: 15 amino acids. CDR1 SGHDT and CDR2 YYEEEE come from the germline V gene. Here the CDR3 DNA reads TGTGCCAGCAGCTCGCTCGGACTAGCGGGAGACACGCAGTATTTT. This translates into CASSSLGLAGDTQYF.

This clone was picked up one time. This chain joins TRBV7-9 and TRBJ1-6, with a tentative D call TRBD1 (5 bases). The CDR3 loop spans 14 amino acids. The germline CDR1 and CDR2 sequences are SEHNR and FQNEAQ (reference sequence). V was shortened by 10 bases and J by 7 bases, with 17 bases between the two germline ends. CDR3 bases: TGTGCCACCCCCAGGGAGGGACTCAATTCACCCCTCCACTTT. Its protein is CATPREGLNSPLHF.

The rearrangement links TRBV2 to TRBJ2-2; TRBD2 aligns across 8 bases. CDR1 and CDR2 from the germline V gene are SNHLY and FYNNEI. Losses at the gene ends were 3 bases for V and 5 bases for J; bases not matched to a gene: 2. The CDR3 length is 14 residues. The CDR3 here is CASSEQRGTGELFF. CDR3 bases: TGTGCCAGCAGTGAGCAGCGGGGGACCGGGGAGCTGTTTTTT.

V and J are TRBV7-9 and TRBJ2-3; 8 bases match TRBD1. Trimming removed 6 bases from V and 6 bases from J; junction bases left unmatched: 8. This CDR3 has 14 residues. Germline V gene data show CDR1 as SEHNR and CDR2 as FQNEAQ (reference sequence). The CDR3 protein is CASRTTGAADTQYF. CDR3 DNA sequence: TGTGCCAGCAGGACGACAGGGGCCGCCGATACGCAGTATTTT.

The V and J genes are TRBV6-1 and TRBJ2-1; D is unclear. V dropped 2 bases and J dropped 0 bases, with 8 bases sitting between them. CDR1 is MNHNS and CDR2 is SASEGT in the germline V gene. CDR3 length: 15 amino acids. The CDR3 here is CASSERQPSYNEQFF. The CDR3 DNA reads TGTGCCAGCAGTGAAAGGCAACCCTCCTACAATGAGCAGTTCTTC.

In this sample, this clone turned up once. The rearrangement uses TRBV6-6 and TRBJ1-4; no clear D gene. The CDR3 is made up of 16 amino acids. Germline V gene sequence: CDR1 MNHNY, CDR2 SVGAGI (reference sequence). V lost 5 bases and J lost 0, with 13 bases in between. CDR3 residues: CASSKYGLTTNEKLFF. CDR3 DNA: TGTGCCAGCAGTAAATACGGGCTCACAACTAATGAAAAACTGTTTTTT.

The chain carries TRBV29-1 and TRBJ2-5; the match to TRBD1 covers 9 bases. J gave up 2 bases and V 7 bases, and 11 bases lay outside the gene matches. Germline CDR1 and CDR2: SQVTM and ANQGSEA. This CDR3 is built from 15 residues. This chain's CDR3 is CSAKDRGRGQETQYF. The DNA of the CDR3 is TGCAGCGCCAAGGACAGGGGAAGGGGGCAAGAGACCCAGTACTTC.

This chain joins TRBV6-2 or TRBV6-3 and TRBJ2-5; 8 bases map to TRBD2. This CDR3 contains 18 residues. Trimming removed 2 bases from V and 5 bases from J; junction bases left unmatched: 16. Germline CDR1 and CDR2: MNHEY and SVGEGT. The CDR3 loop is CASSYDGGDPWALETQYF. The CDR3 DNA follows: TGTGCCAGCAGTTACGACGGGGGGGACCCTTGGGCACTCGAGACCCAGTACTTC.